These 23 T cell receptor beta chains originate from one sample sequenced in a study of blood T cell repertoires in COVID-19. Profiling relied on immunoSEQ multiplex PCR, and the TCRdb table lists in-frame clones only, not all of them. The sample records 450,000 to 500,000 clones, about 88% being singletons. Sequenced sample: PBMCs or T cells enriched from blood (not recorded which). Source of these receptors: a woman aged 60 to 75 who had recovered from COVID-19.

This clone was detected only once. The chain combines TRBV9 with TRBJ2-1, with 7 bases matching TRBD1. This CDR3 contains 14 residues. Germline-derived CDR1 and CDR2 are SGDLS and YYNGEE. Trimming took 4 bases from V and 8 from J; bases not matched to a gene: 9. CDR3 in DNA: TGTGCCAGCAGCTTCAGACAGGGTATGGATGAGCAGTTCTTC. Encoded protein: CASSFRQGMDEQFF.

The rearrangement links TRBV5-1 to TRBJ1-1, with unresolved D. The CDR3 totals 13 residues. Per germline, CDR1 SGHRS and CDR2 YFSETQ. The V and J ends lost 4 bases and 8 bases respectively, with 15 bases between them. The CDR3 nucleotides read TGCGCCAGCAGCCCGTTAAGAGGGCTCGAAGCTTTCTTT. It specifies CASSPLRGLEAFF.

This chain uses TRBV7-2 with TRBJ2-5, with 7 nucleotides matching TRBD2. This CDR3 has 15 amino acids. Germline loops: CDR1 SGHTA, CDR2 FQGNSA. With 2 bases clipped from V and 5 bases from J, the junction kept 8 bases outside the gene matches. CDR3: CASSLWAGVGETQYF. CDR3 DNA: TGTGCCAGCAGCTTATGGGCGGGGGTTGGGGAGACCCAGTACTTC.

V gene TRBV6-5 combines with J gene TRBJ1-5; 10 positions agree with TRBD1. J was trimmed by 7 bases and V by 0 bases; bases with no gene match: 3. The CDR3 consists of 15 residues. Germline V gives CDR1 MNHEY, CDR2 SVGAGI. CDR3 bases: TGTGCCAGCAGTTACTCTGGGACAGGGGAACAGCCCCAGCATTTT. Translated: CASSYSGTGEQPQHF.

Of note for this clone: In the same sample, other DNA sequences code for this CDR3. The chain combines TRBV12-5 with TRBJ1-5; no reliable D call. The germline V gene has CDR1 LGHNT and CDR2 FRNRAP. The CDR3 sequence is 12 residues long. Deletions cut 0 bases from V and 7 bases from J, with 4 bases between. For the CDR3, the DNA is TGTGCTAGTGGTTTGGTACGGCAGCCCCAGCATTTT. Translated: CASGLVRQPQHF.

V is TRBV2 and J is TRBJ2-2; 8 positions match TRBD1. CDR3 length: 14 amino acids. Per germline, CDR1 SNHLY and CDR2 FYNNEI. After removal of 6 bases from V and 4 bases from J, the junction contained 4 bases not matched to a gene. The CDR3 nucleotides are TGTGCCAGCAGAGAACAGGGGGGCACCGGGGAGCTGTTTTTT. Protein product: CASREQGGTGELFF.

This CDR3 is CASSQGTRDSHNSPLHF. The CDR3 DNA reads as TGCGCCAGCAGCCAAGGGACCCGGGACAGCCATAATTCACCCCTCCACTTT. The rearrangement uses TRBV4-1 and TRBJ1-6; 7 nucleotides agree with TRBD1. The germline CDR1 and CDR2 sequences are MGHRA and YSYEKL. The CDR3 runs 17 residues. The ends lost 1 base at V and 5 bases at J; junction bases unmatched: 8.

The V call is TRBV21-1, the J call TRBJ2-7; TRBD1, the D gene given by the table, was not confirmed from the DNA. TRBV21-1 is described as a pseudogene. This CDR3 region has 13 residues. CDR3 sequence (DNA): TGTGCCAGCCAAGGGGGCGAATCTTACGAGCAGTACGTC. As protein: CASQGGESYEQYV.

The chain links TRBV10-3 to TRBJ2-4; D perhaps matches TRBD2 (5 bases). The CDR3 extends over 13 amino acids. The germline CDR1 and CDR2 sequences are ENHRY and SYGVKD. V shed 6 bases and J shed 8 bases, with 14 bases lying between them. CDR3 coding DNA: TGTGCCATCAGCGGATCGTCGGAGGACATTCAGTACTTC. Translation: CAISGSSEDIQYF.

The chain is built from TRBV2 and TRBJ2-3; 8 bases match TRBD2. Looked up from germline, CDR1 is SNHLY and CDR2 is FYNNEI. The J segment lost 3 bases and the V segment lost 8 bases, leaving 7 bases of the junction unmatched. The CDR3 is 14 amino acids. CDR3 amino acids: CASDGLAGTDTQYF. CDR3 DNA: TGTGCCAGCGATGGACTAGCCGGTACAGATACGCAGTATTTT. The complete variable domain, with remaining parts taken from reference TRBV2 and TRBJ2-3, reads EPEVTQTPSHQVTQMGQEVILRCVPISNHLYFYWYRQILGQKVEFLVSFYNNEISEKSEIFDDQFSVERPDGSNFTLKIRSTKLEDSAMYFCASDGLAGTDTQYFGPGTRLTVL.

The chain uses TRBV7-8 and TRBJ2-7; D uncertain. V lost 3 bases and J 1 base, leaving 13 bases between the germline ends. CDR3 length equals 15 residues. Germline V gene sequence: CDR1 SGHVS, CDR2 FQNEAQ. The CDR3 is CASSFQALLSYEQYF. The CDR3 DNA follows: TGTGCCAGCAGCTTCCAGGCTCTCCTGTCCTACGAGCAGTACTTC.

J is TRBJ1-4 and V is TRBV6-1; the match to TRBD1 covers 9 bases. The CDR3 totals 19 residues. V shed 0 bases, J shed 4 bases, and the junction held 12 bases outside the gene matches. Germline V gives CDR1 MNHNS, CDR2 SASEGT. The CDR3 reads CASSEACFRTGDYNEKLFF. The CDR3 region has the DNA TGTGCCAGCAGTGAAGCGTGTTTTAGGACAGGGGATTATAATGAAAAACTGTTTTTT.

The CDR3 sequence is CASSVVGQGTDTQYF. CDR3 nucleotide sequence: TGTGCCAGCAGCGTAGTGGGACAGGGAACAGATACGCAGTATTTT. This chain uses TRBV9 with TRBJ2-3; 9 bases are shared with TRBD1. The germline V gene has CDR1 SGDLS and CDR2 YYNGEE. Trimming removed 0 bases from V and 3 bases from J; junction bases left unmatched: 2. This CDR3 comprises 15 residues. Based on the CDR3 plus reference TRBV9 and TRBJ2-3, the full variable domain is DSGVTQTPKHLITATGQRVTLRCSPRSGDLSVYWYQQSLDQGLQFLIQYYNGEERAKGNILERFSAQQFPDLHSELNLSSLELGDSALYFCASSVVGQGTDTQYFGPGTRLTVL.

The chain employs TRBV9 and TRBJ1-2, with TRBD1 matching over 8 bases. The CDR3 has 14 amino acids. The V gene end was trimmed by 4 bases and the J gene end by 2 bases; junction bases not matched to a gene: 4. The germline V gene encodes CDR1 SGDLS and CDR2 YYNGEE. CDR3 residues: CASSPRQGNYGYTF. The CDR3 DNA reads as TGTGCCAGCAGCCCCCGACAGGGGAACTATGGCTACACCTTC.

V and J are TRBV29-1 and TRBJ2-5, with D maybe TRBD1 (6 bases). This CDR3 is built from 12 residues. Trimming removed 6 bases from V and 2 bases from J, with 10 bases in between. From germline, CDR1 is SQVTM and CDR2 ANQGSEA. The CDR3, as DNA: TGCAGCGTAACCGGACAGCAAGAGACCCAGTACTTC. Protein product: CSVTGQQETQYF.

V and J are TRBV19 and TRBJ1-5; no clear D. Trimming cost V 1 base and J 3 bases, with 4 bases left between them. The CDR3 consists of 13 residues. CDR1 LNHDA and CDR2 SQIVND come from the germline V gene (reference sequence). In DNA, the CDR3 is TGTGCCAGTAGTATAGCCCTCAATCAGCCCCAGCATTTT. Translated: CASSIALNQPQHF.

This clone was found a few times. The CDR3 loop is CARQGANSPLHF. The CDR3 coding sequence is TGTGCCAGACAGGGGGCGAATTCACCCCTCCACTTT. V gene TRBV2 combines with J gene TRBJ1-6; 9 nucleotides line up with TRBD1. The CDR3 is 12 residues long. J gave up 7 bases and V 9 bases, and 1 base lay outside the gene matches. The germline V gene encodes CDR1 SNHLY and CDR2 FYNNEI.

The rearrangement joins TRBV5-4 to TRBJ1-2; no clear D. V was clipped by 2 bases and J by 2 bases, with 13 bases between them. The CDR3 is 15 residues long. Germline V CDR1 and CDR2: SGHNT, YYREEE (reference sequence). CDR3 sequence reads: CASSLPSDGNYGYTF. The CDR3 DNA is TGTGCCAGCAGCTTACCCTCCGACGGGAACTATGGCTACACCTTC. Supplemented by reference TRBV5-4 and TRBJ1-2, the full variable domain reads ETGVTQSPTHLIKTRGQQVTLRCSSQSGHNTVSWYQQALGQGPQFIFQYYREEENGRGNFPPRFSGLQFPNYSSELNVNALELDDSALYLCASSLPSDGNYGYTFGSGTRLTVV.

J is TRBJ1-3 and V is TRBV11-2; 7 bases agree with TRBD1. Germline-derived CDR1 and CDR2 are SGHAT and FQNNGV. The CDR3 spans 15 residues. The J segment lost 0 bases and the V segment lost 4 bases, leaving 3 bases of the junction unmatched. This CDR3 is CASSSYRGSGNTIYF. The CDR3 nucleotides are TGTGCCAGCAGCTCCTACAGGGGCTCTGGAAACACCATATATTTT.

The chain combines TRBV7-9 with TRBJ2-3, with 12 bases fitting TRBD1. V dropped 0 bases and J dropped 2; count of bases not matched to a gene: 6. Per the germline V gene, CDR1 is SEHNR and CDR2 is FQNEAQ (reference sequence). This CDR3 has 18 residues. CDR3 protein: CASSLAGQGAGNTDTQYF. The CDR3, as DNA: TGTGCCAGCAGCTTAGCGGGACAGGGGGCCGGCAACACAGATACGCAGTATTTT.

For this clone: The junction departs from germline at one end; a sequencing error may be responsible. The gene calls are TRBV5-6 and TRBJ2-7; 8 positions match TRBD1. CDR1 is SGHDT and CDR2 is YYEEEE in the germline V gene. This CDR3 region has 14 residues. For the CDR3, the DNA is TGTGCCAGCACCTTGGGGACAGGTTTCTACGAGCAGTACTTC. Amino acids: CASTLGTGFYEQYF.

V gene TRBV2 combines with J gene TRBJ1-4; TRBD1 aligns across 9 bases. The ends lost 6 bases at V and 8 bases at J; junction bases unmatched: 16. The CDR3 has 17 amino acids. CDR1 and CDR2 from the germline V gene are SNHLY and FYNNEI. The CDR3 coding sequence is TGTGCCAGCAGGGGGTTTCGGCCGGGACAGGGTCGGGAAAAACTGTTTTTT. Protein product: CASRGFRPGQGREKLFF.

CDR3 sequence reads: CASSLGTQGTSEAFF. The DNA for the CDR3 is TGCGCCAGCAGCTTGGGAACACAGGGGACGTCTGAAGCTTTCTTT. The rearrangement links TRBV5-1 to TRBJ1-1, with 7 bases aligning to TRBD1. Germline values: CDR1 SGHRS, CDR2 YFSETQ. The CDR3 is 15 amino acids. V was pared by 0 bases and J by 6 bases, with 8 bases of the junction left unmatched.